The clone carrying this T cell receptor beta chain was counted a few times. Profiling relied on immunoSEQ multiplex PCR, and the TCRdb table lists in-frame clones only, not all of them. This table has around 26,000 clones, over 70% appearing once. The data were taken from a study of radiation and T cells in renal cell carcinoma. Overall study: Nephrectomy followed 15 Gy stereotactic body radiation by 4 weeks.

The time point was: blood 2 weeks post-SBRT. Treatment meaning: 15 Gy SBRT to primary tumor, nephrectomy 4 weeks later. After SBRT, blood was collected at 2 and 4 weeks, plus baseline. Germline-derived CDR1 and CDR2 are SGHTA and FQGNSA. The CDR3 sequence is 14 residues long. The ends were cut back, 5 bases at V and 0 bases at J, with 10 bases in the middle. Sequenced here: blood, sampled from a patient whose treatment included radiotherapy and nephrectomy. This chain connects TRBV7-2 to TRBJ1-1; D is uncertain. This TCR came from a man aged 55-75 years with renal cell carcinoma. This CDR3 is CASSQYGVNTEAFF. The CDR3 nucleotides read TGTGCCAGCAGCCAATACGGGGTGAACACTGAAGCTTTCTTT.